This T cell receptor (beta chain) was captured by sequencing in a study of a mutant IDH1 vaccine in newly diagnosed glioma. Study as a whole: Those enrolled had earlier been treated with radiotherapy, temozolomide, or both, mostly both. Visit V12 was conducted at week 35 as the safety follow-up. Visit V13 came later, at week 47.

About this clone itself: What it binds is not known.

Time point in this sample: week 47, end of study. Topical imiquimod was applied with each vaccine dose, which held 300 ug of mutant IDH1 20-mer peptide. The method was immunoSEQ multiplex PCR; TCRdb's version includes in-frame clones alone and lacks a portion of them. The sample has roughly 50,000 clones; about three quarters are singletons. The sequenced sample was PBMCs, obtained from a glioma patient whose treatment included an IDH1 peptide vaccine. The TCR originated in a woman in her 40s with glioma. Some clones in this sample may be carry-over from other donors' samples.

The DNA of the CDR3 is TGCGCCAGCAGCCAAGATGCTGGTACAGATACGCAGTATTTT. Protein sequence: CASSQDAGTDTQYF. The chain carries TRBV4-3 and TRBJ2-3; D gene ambiguous. The CDR3 contains 14 residues. V lost 0 bases and J 3 bases, leaving 7 bases between the germline ends. Germline CDR1 and CDR2: LGHNA and YSLEER.